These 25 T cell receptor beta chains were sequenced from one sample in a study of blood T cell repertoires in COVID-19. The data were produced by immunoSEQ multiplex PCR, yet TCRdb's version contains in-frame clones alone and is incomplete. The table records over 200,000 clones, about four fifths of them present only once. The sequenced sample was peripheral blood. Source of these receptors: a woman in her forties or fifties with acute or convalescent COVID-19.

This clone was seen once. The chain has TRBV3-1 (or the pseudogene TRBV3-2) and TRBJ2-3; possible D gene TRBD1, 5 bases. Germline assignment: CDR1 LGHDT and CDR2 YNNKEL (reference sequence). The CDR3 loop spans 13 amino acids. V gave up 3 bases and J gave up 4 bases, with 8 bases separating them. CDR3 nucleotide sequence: TGTGCCAGCAGCCAGAAAGGGGCAGATACGCAGTATTTT. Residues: CASSQKGADTQYF.

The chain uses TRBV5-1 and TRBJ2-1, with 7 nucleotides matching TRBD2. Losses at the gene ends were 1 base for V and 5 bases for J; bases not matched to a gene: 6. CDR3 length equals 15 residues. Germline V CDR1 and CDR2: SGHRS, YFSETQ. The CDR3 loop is CASSLMSSGDNEQFF. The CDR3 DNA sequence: TGCGCCAGCAGCTTGATGTCTAGCGGTGACAATGAGCAGTTCTTC. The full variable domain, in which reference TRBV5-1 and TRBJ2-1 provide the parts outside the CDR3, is KAGVTQTPRYLIKTRGQQVTLSCSPISGHRSVSWYQQTPGQGLQFLFEYFSETQRNKGNFPGRFSGRQFSNSRSEMNVSTLELGDSALYLCASSLMSSGDNEQFFGPGTRLTVL.

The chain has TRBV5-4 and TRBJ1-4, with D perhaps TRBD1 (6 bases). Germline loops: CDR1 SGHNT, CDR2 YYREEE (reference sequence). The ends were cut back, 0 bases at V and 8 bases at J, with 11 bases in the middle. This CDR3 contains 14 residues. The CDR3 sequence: CASSLAGAAEKLFF. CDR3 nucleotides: TGTGCCAGCAGCTTGGCAGGGGCGGCAGAAAAACTGTTTTTT.

This CDR3 is CATEGSYEQYF. The CDR3, as DNA: TGTGCCACCGAGGGCTCCTACGAGCAGTACTTC. The chain couples TRBV24-1 to TRBJ2-7, with D maybe TRBD2 (5 bases). The germline V gene has CDR1 KGHDR and CDR2 SFDVKD. The CDR3 has 11 amino acids. Trimming took 9 bases from V and 0 from J, leaving 5 bases between them.

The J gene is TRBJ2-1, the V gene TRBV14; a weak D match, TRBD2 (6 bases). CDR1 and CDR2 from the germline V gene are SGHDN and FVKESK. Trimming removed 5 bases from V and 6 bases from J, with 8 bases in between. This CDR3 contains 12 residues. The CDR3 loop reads CASSETSNEQFF. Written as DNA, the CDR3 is TGTGCCAGCAGCGAGACTAGCAATGAGCAGTTCTTC.

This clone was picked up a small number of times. The CDR3 DNA sequence: TGTGCCAGCAGCTCATTACAGGGGGCGCGCTATGAAAAACTGTTTTTT. Its protein product is CASSSLQGARYEKLFF. The genes are TRBV11-2 and TRBJ1-4; 9 nucleotides line up with TRBD1. The V segment lost 4 bases and the J segment 6 bases; nucleotides outside the gene matches: 9. This CDR3 spans 16 amino acids. Germline loops: CDR1 SGHAT, CDR2 FQNNGV.

The CDR3: CASSYSAAPREAFF. The CDR3 bases are TGTGCCAGCAGTTACTCGGCAGCCCCGAGGGAAGCTTTCTTT. J is TRBJ1-1 and V is TRBV6-5; D is undetermined. Germline CDR1 and CDR2: MNHEY and SVGAGI. CDR3 length: 14 residues. V dropped 0 bases and J dropped 8 bases, with 13 bases sitting between them.

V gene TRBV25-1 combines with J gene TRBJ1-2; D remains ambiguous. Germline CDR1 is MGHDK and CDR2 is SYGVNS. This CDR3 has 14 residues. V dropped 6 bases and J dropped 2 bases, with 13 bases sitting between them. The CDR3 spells CASSPVRENYGYTF. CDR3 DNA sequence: TGTGCCAGCAGCCCTGTCCGGGAGAACTATGGCTACACCTTC.

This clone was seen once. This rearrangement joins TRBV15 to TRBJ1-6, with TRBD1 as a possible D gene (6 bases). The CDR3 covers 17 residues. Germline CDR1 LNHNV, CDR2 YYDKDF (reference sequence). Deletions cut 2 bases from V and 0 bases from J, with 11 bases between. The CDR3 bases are TGTGCCACCAGCAGATCTACAGGGAGCTCCTATAATTCACCCCTCCACTTT. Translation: CATSRSTGSSYNSPLHF.

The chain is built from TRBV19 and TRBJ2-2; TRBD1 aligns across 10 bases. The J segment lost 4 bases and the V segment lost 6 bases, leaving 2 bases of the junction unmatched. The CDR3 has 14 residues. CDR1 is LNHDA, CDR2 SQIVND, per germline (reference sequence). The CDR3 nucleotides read TGTGCCAGTAGAGGACAGGGGGGCACCGGGGAGCTGTTTTTT. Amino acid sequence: CASRGQGGTGELFF.

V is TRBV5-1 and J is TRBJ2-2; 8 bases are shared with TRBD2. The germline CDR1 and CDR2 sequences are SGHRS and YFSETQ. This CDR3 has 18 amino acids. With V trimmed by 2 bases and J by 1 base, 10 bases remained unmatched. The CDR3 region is CASSFFAGTRGNTGELFF. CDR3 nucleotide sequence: TGCGCCAGCAGCTTTTTCGCCGGGACTAGGGGGAACACCGGGGAGCTGTTTTTT.

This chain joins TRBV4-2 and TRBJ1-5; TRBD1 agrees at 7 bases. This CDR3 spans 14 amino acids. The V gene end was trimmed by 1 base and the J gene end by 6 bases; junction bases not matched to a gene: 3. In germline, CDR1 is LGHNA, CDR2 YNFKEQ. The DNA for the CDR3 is TGTGCCAGCAGCCAAGCACAGGGGACTCAGCCCCAGCATTTT. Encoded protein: CASSQAQGTQPQHF.

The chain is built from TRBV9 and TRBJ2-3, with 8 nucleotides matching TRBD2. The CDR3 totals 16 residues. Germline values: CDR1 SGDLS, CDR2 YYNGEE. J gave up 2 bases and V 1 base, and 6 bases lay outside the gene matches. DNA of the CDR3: TGTGCCAGCAGCGTATCGACGGGAGGGCCCACAGATACGCAGTATTTT. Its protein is CASSVSTGGPTDTQYF.

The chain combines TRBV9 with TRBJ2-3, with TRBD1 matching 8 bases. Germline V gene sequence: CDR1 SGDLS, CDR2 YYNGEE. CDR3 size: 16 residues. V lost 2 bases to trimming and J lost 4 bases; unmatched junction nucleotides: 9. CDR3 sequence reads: CASSVLRTGYADTQYF. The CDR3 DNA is TGTGCCAGCAGCGTGCTGAGGACAGGGTACGCAGATACGCAGTATTTT.

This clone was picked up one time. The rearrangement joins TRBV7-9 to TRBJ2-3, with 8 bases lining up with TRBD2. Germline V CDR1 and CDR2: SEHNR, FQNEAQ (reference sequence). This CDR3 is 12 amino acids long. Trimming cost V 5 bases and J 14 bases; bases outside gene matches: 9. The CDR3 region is CASSPFSGTAYF. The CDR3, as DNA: TGTGCCAGCAGCCCTTTTAGCGGGACCGCGTATTTT.

The CDR3 DNA sequence: TGTGCCAGCAGCTTGGGTCGGGGCCTGGTCGGGAGAGAGACCCAGTACTTC. Amino acid sequence: CASSLGRGLVGRETQYF. This sequence joins TRBV5-8 and TRBJ2-5; D perhaps matches TRBD2 (6 bases). Germline V gene lookup returns CDR1 SGHTS and CDR2 YDEGEE. The CDR3 is 17 amino acids. V lost 0 bases and J 4 bases, leaving 19 bases between the germline ends.

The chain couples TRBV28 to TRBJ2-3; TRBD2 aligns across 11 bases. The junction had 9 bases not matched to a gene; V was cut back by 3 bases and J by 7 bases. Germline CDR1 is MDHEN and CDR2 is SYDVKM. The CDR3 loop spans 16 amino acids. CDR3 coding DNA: TGTGCCAGCAGTTTTCATGTAGCGGGAGGGCAGTATACGCAGTATTTT. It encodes CASSFHVAGGQYTQYF.

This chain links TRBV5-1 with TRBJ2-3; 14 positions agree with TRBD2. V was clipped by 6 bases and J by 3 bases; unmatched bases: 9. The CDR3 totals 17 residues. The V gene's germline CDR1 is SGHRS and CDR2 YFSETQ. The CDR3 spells CASTPTSGRAGTDTQYF. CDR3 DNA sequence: TGCGCCAGCACCCCGACTAGCGGGAGGGCCGGTACAGATACGCAGTATTTT.

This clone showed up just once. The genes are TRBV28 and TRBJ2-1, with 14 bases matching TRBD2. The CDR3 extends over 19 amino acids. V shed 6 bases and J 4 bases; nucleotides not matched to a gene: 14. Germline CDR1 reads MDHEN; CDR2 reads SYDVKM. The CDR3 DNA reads TGTGCCAGCAGACCACTTGCGGGACTAGCGGGAGATAAGTACAATGAGCAGTTCTTC. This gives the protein CASRPLAGLAGDKYNEQFF.

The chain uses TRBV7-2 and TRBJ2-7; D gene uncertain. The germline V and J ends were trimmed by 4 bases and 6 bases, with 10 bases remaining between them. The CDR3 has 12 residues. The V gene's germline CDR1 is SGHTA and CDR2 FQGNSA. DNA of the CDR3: TGTGCCAGCAGCTCCGTGCGGTTCGAGCAGTACTTC. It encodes CASSSVRFEQYF. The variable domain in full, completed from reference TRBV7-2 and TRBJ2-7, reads GAGVSQSPSNKVTEKGKDVELRCDPISGHTALYWYRQSLGQGLEFLIYFQGNSAPDKSGLPSDRFSAERTGGSVSTLTIQRTQQEDSAVYLCASSSVRFEQYFGPGTRLTVT.

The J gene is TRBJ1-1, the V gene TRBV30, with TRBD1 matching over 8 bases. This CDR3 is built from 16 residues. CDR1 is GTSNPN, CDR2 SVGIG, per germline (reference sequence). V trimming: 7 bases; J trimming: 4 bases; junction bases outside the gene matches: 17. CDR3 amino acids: CASRLQGARGGTEAFF. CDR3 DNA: TGTGCCTCCCGTTTGCAGGGGGCGCGTGGGGGCACTGAAGCTTTCTTT.

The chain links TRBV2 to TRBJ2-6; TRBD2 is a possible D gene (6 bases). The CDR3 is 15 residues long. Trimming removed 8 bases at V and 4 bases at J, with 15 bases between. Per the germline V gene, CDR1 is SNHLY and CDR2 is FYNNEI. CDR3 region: CASQGGGWGANVLTF. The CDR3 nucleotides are TGTGCCAGCCAGGGAGGAGGCTGGGGGGCCAACGTCCTGACTTTC. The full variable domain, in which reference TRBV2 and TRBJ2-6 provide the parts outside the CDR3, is EPEVTQTPSHQVTQMGQEVILRCVPISNHLYFYWYRQILGQKVEFLVSFYNNEISEKSEIFDDQFSVERPDGSNFTLKIRSTKLEDSAMYFCASQGGGWGANVLTFGAGSRLTVL.

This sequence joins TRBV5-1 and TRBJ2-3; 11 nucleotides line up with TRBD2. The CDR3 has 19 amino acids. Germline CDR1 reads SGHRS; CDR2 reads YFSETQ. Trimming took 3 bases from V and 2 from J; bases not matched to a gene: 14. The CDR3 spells CASSYEAWLAGGATDTQYF. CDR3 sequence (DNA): TGCGCCAGCAGCTACGAAGCGTGGCTAGCGGGAGGAGCCACAGATACGCAGTATTTT. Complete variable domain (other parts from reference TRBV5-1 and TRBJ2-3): KAGVTQTPRYLIKTRGQQVTLSCSPISGHRSVSWYQQTPGQGLQFLFEYFSETQRNKGNFPGRFSGRQFSNSRSEMNVSTLELGDSALYLCASSYEAWLAGGATDTQYFGPGTRLTVL.

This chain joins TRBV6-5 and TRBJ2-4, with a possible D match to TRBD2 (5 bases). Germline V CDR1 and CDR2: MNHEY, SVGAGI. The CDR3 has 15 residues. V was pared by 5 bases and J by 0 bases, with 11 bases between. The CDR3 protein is CASSPGIGAKNIQYF. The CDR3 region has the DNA TGTGCCAGCAGTCCGGGGATAGGAGCCAAAAACATTCAGTACTTC.

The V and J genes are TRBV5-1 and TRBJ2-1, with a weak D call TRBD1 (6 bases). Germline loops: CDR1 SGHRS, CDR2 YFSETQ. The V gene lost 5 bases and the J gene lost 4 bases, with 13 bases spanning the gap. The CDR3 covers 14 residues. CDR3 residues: CASSGPGAYNEQFF. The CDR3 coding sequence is TGCGCCAGCAGTGGGCCAGGGGCATACAATGAGCAGTTCTTC.